This T cell receptor beta chain was sequenced during a study of OX40 agonist ivuxolimab in advanced cancers. About the study: The study enrolled dose-escalation patients with hepatocellular carcinoma, melanoma, renal cell or head and neck cancer. Study-level results: At 0.1 to 3.0 mg/kg and by week 6, clonal expansion occurred in CD4+ and CD8+ blood T cells.

On this clone: Its specificity is not known.

Only in-frame clones appear in the TCRdb table, and some are missing; sequencing was by immunoSEQ multiplex PCR. The table records tens of thousands of clones, just over 90% of them present only once. There are 17 residues in the CDR3. Looked up from germline, CDR1 is MGHDK and CDR2 is SYGVNS. Between the trimmed V and J ends, which lost 6 bases and 5 bases, there was a span of 25 bases. The sample in question was CD4+ or CD8+ T cells sorted from blood, obtained in a trial of the OX40 agonist ivuxolimab. The TCR originated in an adult with an advanced solid tumor such as melanoma, head and neck, liver or kidney cancer. This chain links TRBV25-1 with TRBJ2-5; D might be TRBD1 or TRBD2, each matching 6 bases. For the CDR3, the DNA is TGTGCCAGCAGACGACGCCCGGGTACGGGGGCGGGGGAGACCCAGTACTTC. This sequence encodes CASRRRPGTGAGETQYF.